This passage covers 2 T cell receptor beta chains from one sample sequenced in a study of glioma-infiltrating T cells after dendritic cell vaccination. This table comes from immunoSEQ multiplex PCR, and its TCRdb copy is limited to in-frame clones, with some not included. Here the sample spans some 100,000 clones, roughly 84% being singletons. The sequences come from blood, collected before dendritic cell vaccination. The receptors here all came from a human donor with glioblastoma.

In its sample, this clone was seen once. The chain couples TRBV5-1 to TRBJ1-1; TRBD1 agrees at 10 bases. V dropped 0 bases and J dropped 5; count of bases not matched to a gene: 4. This CDR3 region has 15 residues. Germline V gene sequence: CDR1 SGHRS, CDR2 YFSETQ. The CDR3 region is CASSLAGTGATEAFF. CDR3 nucleotides: TGCGCCAGCAGCTTGGCGGGGACAGGGGCTACTGAAGCTTTCTTT.

This chain connects TRBV7-2 to TRBJ2-3; 8 bases are a match to TRBD1. V shed 1 base, J shed 5 bases, and the junction held 2 bases outside the gene matches. The CDR3 extends over 14 amino acids. Germline V CDR1 and CDR2: SGHTA, FQGNSA. The CDR3 sequence is CASSLVTGVDTQYF. The CDR3 DNA follows: TGTGCCAGCAGCTTAGTGACAGGGGTAGATACGCAGTATTTT.